These 8 T cell receptor beta chains were all obtained from the same sample, sequenced in a study of monozygotic twins with inflammatory bowel disease. TCRdb reprocessed the 5' RACE reads, with one entry per CDR3 protein and no DNA. Across around 410,000 distinct CDR3 sequences, the top ten clones capture around 2.5% of the sample. The sequencing sample was made of blood. The receptors originated from a human donor with ulcerative colitis or Crohn's disease, or a healthy co-twin of an affected twin (not recorded which).

The rearrangement uses TRBV12-3 or TRBV12-4 and TRBJ1-2; TCRdb reports TRBD1, a call that lacks DNA to check it against. This CDR3 has 13 residues. This CDR3 is CASSFGDGYGYTF.

The chain recombines TRBV28 with TRBJ2-1; with no DNA, the TCRdb D assignment of TRBD1 cannot be verified. The CDR3 has 14 amino acids. Germline lookup yields CDR1 MDHEN and CDR2 SYDVKM. Here the CDR3 reads CASSHHSGLGEQFF.

The chain uses TRBV6-2 or TRBV6-3 and TRBJ2-1; TCRdb proposes TRBD1, but this gene call is untestable without DNA. The CDR3 is made up of 15 amino acids. Germline V gene lookup returns CDR1 MNHEY and CDR2 SVGEGT. The CDR3 sequence is CASSPRGRVDNEQFF.

The V and J genes are TRBV5-6 and TRBJ1-2; TCRdb reports TRBD1, a call that lacks DNA to check it against. The CDR3 contains 15 residues. Germline V CDR1 and CDR2: SGHDT, YYEEEE. CDR3 sequence: CASSLYRDSSNRYTF.

V usage is TRBV12-3 or TRBV12-4 and J usage is TRBJ1-6; as DNA is missing, the TRBD1 call by TCRdb cannot be tested. The CDR3 has 15 residues. The CDR3 sequence is CASSLGGRGHSPLHF.

The gene calls are TRBV20-1 and TRBJ2-3; the D call from TCRdb, TRBD2, cannot be confirmed without DNA. Germline V gives CDR1 DFQATT, CDR2 SNEGSKA (reference sequence). The CDR3 has 18 residues. The CDR3 is CSARNWEGTVTSTDTQYF.

The V and J genes are TRBV6-1 and TRBJ1-2; the D call from TCRdb, TRBD1, cannot be confirmed without DNA. The CDR3 has 15 amino acids. CDR1 is MNHNS and CDR2 is SASEGT in the germline V gene. CDR3 region: CASSVKDRGLNGYTF.

The J gene is TRBJ2-3, the V gene TRBV27; checking the TCRdb D call of TRBD1 is not possible without DNA. This CDR3 has 14 residues. The germline CDR1 and CDR2 sequences are MNHEY and SMNVEV (reference sequence). This CDR3 is CASSTGTSTDTQYF.